The 25 T cell receptor beta chains below all came from one sample that was sequenced in a study of CD8 T cells in Susac syndrome. Random hexamers were used to reverse transcribe an amount of roughly 0.5 to 1 ug RNA. TCRdb reanalysed the immunoSEQ multiplex PCR reads using MiXCR and keeps one entry per CDR3 protein. The repertoire consists of about 150,000 distinct CDR3 sequences, with 94% occurring once and the leading ten covering around 0.21%. What was sequenced was CD8+ T cells from PBMCs. The receptors come from a human donor with multiple sclerosis.

The chain uses TRBV7-9 and TRBJ2-5, with D perhaps matching TRBD1 (6 bases). The CDR3 contains 15 residues. The germline gives CDR1 SEHNR, CDR2 FQNEAQ (reference sequence). V lost 2 bases to trimming and J lost 4 bases, with 14 bases between them. CDR3 in DNA: TGTGCCAGCAGCTTAAAAATGGGCAGGGGAGAGACCCAGTACTTC. Translation: CASSLKMGRGETQYF.

The rearrangement uses TRBV7-9 and TRBJ2-5; D gene unclear. The CDR3 spans 12 residues. Germline CDR1 reads SEHNR; CDR2 reads FQNEAQ (reference sequence). Trimming shortened V by 6 bases and J by 4 bases, and 9 bases separated the two germline ends. The CDR3, as DNA: TGTGCCAGCAGAGAATTCCGAGAGACCCAGTACTTC. This gives the protein CASREFRETQYF. Full variable domain (missing parts from reference TRBV7-9 and TRBJ2-5): DTGVSQNPRHKITKRGQNVTFRCDPISEHNRLYWYRQTLGQGPEFLTYFQNEAQLEKSRLLSDRFSAERPKGSFSTLEIQRTEQGDSAMYLCASREFRETQYFGPGTRLLVL.

The chain has TRBV20-1 and TRBJ1-2; unclear D gene. Germline V CDR1 and CDR2: DFQATT, SNEGSKA (reference sequence). The V end was cut by 0 bases, the J end by 3 bases, with 14 bases between. The CDR3 totals 15 residues. DNA of the CDR3: TGCAGTGCTAGAGATCTGGGTTCGACGGACTATGGCTACACCTTC. Residues: CSARDLGSTDYGYTF.

This clonotype was detected once. The rearrangement uses TRBV28 and TRBJ2-5; TRBD1 aligns across 7 bases. From germline, CDR1 is MDHEN and CDR2 SYDVKM. J was trimmed by 0 bases and V by 2 bases; bases with no gene match: 12. This CDR3 is built from 18 residues. The CDR3 protein is CASSLKAGGPLNQETQYF. The CDR3 region has the DNA TGTGCCAGCAGTTTAAAGGCAGGGGGTCCACTAAACCAAGAGACCCAGTACTTC.

This rearrangement joins TRBV27 to TRBJ1-3; no reliable D call. Germline assignment: CDR1 MNHEY and CDR2 SMNVEV (reference sequence). V lost 5 bases and J lost 6, with 2 bases in between. The CDR3 spans 10 residues. The CDR3: CASSENTIYF. DNA for the CDR3: TGTGCCAGCAGTGAAAACACCATATATTTT.

This clonotype was seen only once. The V and J genes are TRBV7-9 and TRBJ2-3; TRBD2 matches at 9 bases. The ends lost 1 base at V and 4 bases at J; junction bases unmatched: 9. The germline CDR1 and CDR2 sequences are SEHNR and FQNEAQ (reference sequence). This CDR3 is built from 17 residues. Written as DNA, the CDR3 is TGTGCCAGCAGCTTAGAGGTAGCGGGGGCCCTGGCAGATACGCAGTATTTT. Its translation is CASSLEVAGALADTQYF. Full variable domain (missing parts from reference TRBV7-9 and TRBJ2-3): DTGVSQNPRHKITKRGQNVTFRCDPISEHNRLYWYRQTLGQGPEFLTYFQNEAQLEKSRLLSDRFSAERPKGSFSTLEIQRTEQGDSAMYLCASSLEVAGALADTQYFGPGTRLTVL.

This chain joins TRBV13 and TRBJ2-7; tentatively, D is TRBD2 (7 bases). CDR3 length equals 15 residues. The germline gives CDR1 PRHDT, CDR2 FYEKMQ (reference sequence). Trimming removed 4 bases from V and 0 bases from J, with 13 bases in between. The DNA for the CDR3 is TGTGCCAGCAGCTGGGCGGGGGCTAACTCCTACGAGCAGTACTTC. Protein product: CASSWAGANSYEQYF.

The rearrangement links TRBV24-1 to TRBJ2-1; TRBD1 aligns across 8 bases. Looked up from germline, CDR1 is KGHDR and CDR2 is SFDVKD. Trimming at V came to 9 bases and at J to 0 bases, leaving 3 bases not matched to a gene. The CDR3 loop spans 14 amino acids. Here the CDR3 reads CATGTGGSYNEQFF. In DNA, the CDR3 is TGTGCCACCGGAACAGGGGGCTCCTACAATGAGCAGTTCTTC.

The V and J genes are TRBV29-1 and TRBJ1-2; maybe TRBD1 (6 bases). CDR1 and CDR2 from the germline V gene are SQVTM and ANQGSEA. The CDR3 runs to 12 residues. V was shortened by 8 bases and J by 7 bases, with 17 bases between the two germline ends. The CDR3: CSFLQGHGGYTF. CDR3 in DNA: TGCAGCTTCCTACAGGGACATGGTGGCTACACCTTC.

The chain combines TRBV6-2 or TRBV6-3 with TRBJ1-5; D unclear. Trimming pared 7 bases from V and 3 bases from J, leaving 22 bases between. Germline V gives CDR1 MNHEY, CDR2 SVGEGT. CDR3 size: 17 residues. The CDR3 spells CASTHSPLPRDNQPQHF. The DNA of the CDR3 is TGTGCCAGCACTCACTCGCCATTACCGAGAGACAATCAGCCCCAGCATTTT.

CDR3 sequence: CASWGSPYEQYF. The DNA of the CDR3 is TGTGCCAGCTGGGGCAGCCCCTACGAGCAGTACTTC. V is TRBV27 and J is TRBJ2-7; maybe TRBD1 (5 bases). Trimming cost V 8 bases and J 2 bases, with 10 bases left between them. Germline V gene data show CDR1 as MNHEY and CDR2 as SMNVEV (reference sequence). This CDR3 is 12 amino acids long.

The chain joins TRBV9 to TRBJ2-5; either TRBD1 or TRBD2 may supply D (5 bases each). This CDR3 contains 14 residues. V was clipped by 3 bases and J by 6 bases, with 15 bases between them. Germline CDR1 is SGDLS and CDR2 is YYNGEE. CDR3 DNA: TGTGCCAGCAGCGACCGGGACGGCGATAAGACCCAGTACTTC. Translated: CASSDRDGDKTQYF.

V gene TRBV6-2 or TRBV6-3 combines with J gene TRBJ1-1; perhaps TRBD1 as D (5 bases). CDR1 is MNHEY, CDR2 SVGEGT, per germline. The CDR3 is made up of 12 amino acids. The V and J ends lost 4 bases and 6 bases respectively, with 9 bases between them. CDR3 in DNA: TGTGCCAGCAGTTGGGGGGTGCCTGAAGCTTTCTTT. Translating gives CASSWGVPEAFF.

CDR3 DNA sequence: TGTGCCAGCAGTTACATCCCTAGCGGGGAAACCAATGAGCAGTTCTTC. The encoded protein is CASSYIPSGETNEQFF. The rearrangement links TRBV28 to TRBJ2-1; the match to TRBD2 covers 9 bases. Germline CDR1 and CDR2: MDHEN and SYDVKM. J lost 6 bases, V lost 4 bases, and 10 bases had no gene match. This CDR3 region has 16 residues.

The rearrangement joins TRBV6-5 to TRBJ2-3; D ambiguous. V gave up 6 bases and J gave up 2 bases, with 12 bases separating them. The CDR3 spans 14 residues. CDR1 and CDR2 from the germline V gene are MNHEY and SVGAGI. CDR3 amino acids: CASSPDLNTDTQYF. The DNA of the CDR3 is TGTGCCAGCAGCCCCGACCTAAACACAGATACGCAGTATTTT.

This chain connects TRBV12-5 to TRBJ1-6, with D possibly TRBD1 on 5 matching bases. The CDR3 is 14 residues long. V was cut by 5 bases and J by 7 bases, with 12 bases left in between. CDR1 is LGHNT, CDR2 FRNRAP, per germline. The CDR3 nucleotides are TGTGCTAGTGGTATCCCCGGGGCAAATTCACCCCTCCACTTT. Amino acids: CASGIPGANSPLHF.

The chain has TRBV30 and TRBJ2-1, with D maybe TRBD1 (6 bases). The CDR3 sequence is 14 residues long. The V gene lost 5 bases and the J gene lost 0 bases, with 11 bases spanning the gap. Germline CDR1 and CDR2: GTSNPN and SVGIG (reference sequence). In DNA, the CDR3 is TGTGCCTGGGGGACATCGAGCTCCTACAATGAGCAGTTCTTC. Encoded protein: CAWGTSSSYNEQFF.

This chain uses TRBV14 with TRBJ1-2; D perhaps matches TRBD1 (5 bases). Deletions cut 4 bases from V and 2 bases from J, with 14 bases between. Germline assignment: CDR1 SGHDN and CDR2 FVKESK. The CDR3 has 15 residues. The CDR3 coding sequence is TGTGCCAGCAGCCGCGTCACAGGAGGGAACTATGGCTACACCTTC. Its protein is CASSRVTGGNYGYTF.

This clonotype is a singleton in its sample. V is TRBV12-5 and J is TRBJ1-1, with unresolved D. The CDR3 is made up of 12 amino acids. V was clipped by 4 bases and J by 5 bases, with 8 bases between them. CDR1 is LGHNT, CDR2 FRNRAP, per germline. The CDR3 protein is CASGWKKTEAFF. The DNA of the CDR3 is TGTGCTAGTGGTTGGAAGAAGACTGAAGCTTTCTTT.

The V and J genes are TRBV29-1 and TRBJ2-1; D is possibly TRBD1 or TRBD2 (5 bases each). V lost 2 bases and J 4 bases, leaving 15 bases between the germline ends. This CDR3 is built from 15 residues. CDR1 is SQVTM and CDR2 is ANQGSEA in the germline V gene. CDR3 DNA sequence: TGCAGCGTTGAAATGTCCGGGGCGAGGTACAATGAGCAGTTCTTC. Its translation: CSVEMSGARYNEQFF.

This chain joins TRBV5-4 and TRBJ2-3; D remains unclear. The V gene lost 0 bases and the J gene lost 0 bases, with 8 bases spanning the gap. The CDR3 runs 15 residues. Germline CDR1 is SGHNT and CDR2 is YYREEE (reference sequence). CDR3 region: CASSLAQGSTDTQYF. In nucleotides, the CDR3 is TGTGCCAGCAGCTTGGCCCAAGGGAGCACAGATACGCAGTATTTT.

The V gene is TRBV2, the J gene TRBJ2-1; D not certain. Germline V gene lookup returns CDR1 SNHLY and CDR2 FYNNEI. The length of the CDR3 is 8 residues. V shed 4 bases and J shed 14 bases, with 3 bases lying between them. The CDR3, as DNA: TGTGCCAGCAGTGGAGAGTTCTTC. Translation gives CASSGEFF.

A few counts support this clonotype. CDR3 sequence: CASSAGTGAYEQYF. The CDR3 nucleotides read TGTGCCAGTTCAGCCGGGACAGGGGCCTACGAGCAGTACTTC. This rearrangement joins TRBV19 to TRBJ2-7, with 10 bases lining up with TRBD1. Trimming took 8 bases from V and 2 from J; bases not matched to a gene: 6. The CDR3 covers 14 residues. Germline V gives CDR1 LNHDA, CDR2 SQIVND (reference sequence). Based on the CDR3 plus reference TRBV19 and TRBJ2-7, the full variable domain is DGGITQSPKYLFRKEGQNVTLSCEQNLNHDAMYWYRQDPGQGLRLIYYSQIVNDFQKGDIAEGYSVSREKKESFPLTVTSAQKNPTAFYLCASSAGTGAYEQYFGPGTRLTVT.

CDR3 amino acids: CASSIRPALYNEQFF. The CDR3 coding sequence is TGTGCCAGTAGTATACGGCCAGCGTTGTACAATGAGCAGTTCTTC. The chain employs TRBV19 and TRBJ2-1; D gene unclear. Germline CDR1 reads LNHDA; CDR2 reads SQIVND (reference sequence). CDR3 length: 15 residues. The V end was cut by 2 bases, the J end by 4 bases, with 12 bases between. The whole variable domain, filled in from reference TRBV19 and TRBJ2-1, reads DGGITQSPKYLFRKEGQNVTLSCEQNLNHDAMYWYRQDPGQGLRLIYYSQIVNDFQKGDIAEGYSVSREKKESFPLTVTSAQKNPTAFYLCASSIRPALYNEQFFGPGTRLTVL.

V is TRBV6-2 or TRBV6-3 and J is TRBJ2-1; D is ambiguous. Deletions cut 5 bases from V and 5 bases from J, with 7 bases between. The CDR3 length is 12 residues. Germline V lookup: CDR1 MNHEY, CDR2 SVGEGT. CDR3 in DNA: TGTGCCAGCAGTCGGCAGAACAATGAGCAGTTCTTC. As protein: CASSRQNNEQFF.